This TCR beta chain was recovered during a study of blood T cells in healthy people across ages. Sample-barcoded 5' priming and a J-beta primer mix drove a second PCR of about 6 to 12 cycles. TCRdb processed the 5' RACE reads anew with MiXCR; each CDR3 protein has one entry. The profile covers almost 550,000 distinct CDR3 sequences, with approximately 25% appearing a single time and 7.5% to 9% taken by the ten largest. The germline V gene has CDR1 LGHNA and CDR2 YSLEER. The length of the CDR3 is 13 residues. With 9 bases removed from V and 5 bases from J, the gap between germline ends came to 13 bases. Per sample, a minimum of 6.5 million PBMCs were isolated. This sample also appeared in a second study, on T cells of mothers and their children. That paper adds: Related mother and child pairs showed slightly greater overlap (not significant) than unrelated pairs did.

The J gene is TRBJ1-4, the V gene TRBV4-3; perhaps TRBD1 as D (5 bases). The receptor was isolated from a boy between 5 and 17 years old in good health. Sequencing input: blood. CDR3 DNA: TGCGCCAGTGGTTCGGGGGGAAATGAAAAACTGTTTTTT. This gives the protein CASGSGGNEKLFF.